The following is a TCR beta chain sequence with its context. What it recognizes is unknown. It was with 60 Vbeta and 13 Jbeta primers that the PCR ran. Method: immunoSEQ multiplex PCR; TCRdb's copy keeps in-frame clones and lacks some. The data show 95,000 to 150,000 clones, roughly 83% seen once. These data come from a study of cytomegalovirus exposure and HLA in healthy donors. Study-wide background: About 200 million T cells yielded more than 90 million unique TCR beta sequences, as an earlier analysis found.

The J segment lost 4 bases and the V segment lost 7 bases, leaving 9 bases of the junction unmatched. The CDR3 contains 14 residues. Germline loops: CDR1 LNHDA, CDR2 SQIVND (reference sequence). Study findings and constraints: According to reports, the classifier identified cytomegalovirus status with high specificity and sensitivity. Whilst most TCR sequences proved rare, a subset of public TCRs occurred across many donors. In a later analysis, TCR association rates varied by HLA locus: DRB1 most, HLA-C fewest.

The TCR was taken from a man aged 18 to 29 in good health and CMV-seropositive. The chain couples TRBV19 to TRBJ2-7, with TRBD2 matching over 8 bases. Sequenced sample: PBMCs. The CDR3 loop is CASTRSGGVYEQYF. CDR3 DNA: TGTGCCAGTACCCGAAGCGGGGGTGTTTACGAGCAGTACTTC.